This T cell receptor beta chain was sequenced in a study of OX40 agonist ivuxolimab in advanced cancers. Assay: immunoSEQ multiplex PCR; the TCRdb copy retains only in-frame clones and omits some. The data show some 70,000 clones, roughly four fifths seen once. This clone is labeled as medium-sized. Per germline, CDR1 SNHLY and CDR2 FYNNEI. The length of the CDR3 is 16 residues. The V and J ends lost 2 bases and 2 bases respectively, with 10 bases between them. The chain has TRBV2 and TRBJ2-6, with TRBD2 as a possible D gene (6 bases). This receptor was identified in an adult with an advanced solid tumor such as melanoma, head and neck, liver or kidney cancer. The specimen comprised CD4+ or CD8+ T cells sorted from blood, sampled in a trial of the OX40 agonist ivuxolimab. CDR3 in amino acids: CASSEWGEPGANVLTF. In DNA form, the CDR3 reads TGTGCCAGCAGTGAATGGGGGGAACCTGGGGCCAACGTCCTGACTTTC.